A single sample is the source of the 24 T cell receptor beta chains below, sequenced in a study of T cells after yellow fever vaccination. Using its own MiXCR run on the 5' RACE reads, TCRdb lists one record per CDR3 protein. This table has about 320,000 distinct CDR3 sequences, around an eighth appearing once. The input for sequencing was CD4+ T cells sorted from PBMCs, taken 15 days after the yellow fever booster vaccination. The receptors stem from a young man who received the YFV17D yellow fever vaccine.

The gene calls are TRBV10-1 and TRBJ2-1, with 11 positions matching TRBD2. Germline CDR1 reads WNHNN; CDR2 reads SYGVQD (reference sequence). This CDR3 region has 15 residues. V gave up 2 bases and J gave up 8 bases; unmatched junction bases: 5. CDR3: CASSERLAGGDEQFF. DNA of the CDR3: TGCGCCAGCAGTGAGCGGCTAGCGGGGGGAGATGAGCAGTTCTTC.

The chain is built from TRBV4-3 and TRBJ2-7, with D possibly matching TRBD2 (6 bases). The V end was cut by 0 bases, the J end by 8 bases, with 17 bases between. CDR3 size: 15 residues. Per germline, CDR1 LGHNA and CDR2 YSLEER. The DNA of the CDR3 is TGCGCCAGCAGCCAAGAGGCTACTGCGGGGCGGCAGCAGTACTTC. This gives the protein CASSQEATAGRQQYF.

This clonotype has at least ten counts. This chain links TRBV20-1 with TRBJ1-5; 7 bases map to TRBD1. The germline CDR1 and CDR2 sequences are DFQATT and SNEGSKA (reference sequence). With V trimmed by 4 bases and J by 0 bases, 9 bases remained unmatched. The CDR3 contains 16 residues. Written as DNA, the CDR3 is TGCAGTGCTATAGCGACAGGGTCGGATAGCAATCAGCCCCAGCATTTT. Its protein is CSAIATGSDSNQPQHF.

This clonotype was picked up a small number of times. The CDR3 DNA reads as TGTGCCAGCGGGGGGTACTCCTACAATGAGCAGTTCTTC. Translating gives CASGGYSYNEQFF. This chain joins TRBV19 and TRBJ2-1, with 7 nucleotides matching TRBD2. The CDR3 consists of 13 residues. Trimming cost V 9 bases and J 0 bases; bases outside gene matches: 2. Germline CDR1 and CDR2: LNHDA and SQIVND (reference sequence).

This clonotype was seen more than once but under ten times. The genes are TRBV6-6 and TRBJ2-1; 8 bases fit TRBD1. The CDR3 loop spans 13 amino acids. The V and J ends lost 10 bases and 8 bases, in that order; junction bases with no gene match: 10. From germline, CDR1 is MNHNY and CDR2 SVGAGI (reference sequence). The CDR3 reads CATRQQGVDEQFF. CDR3 nucleotides: TGTGCCACACGACAACAGGGGGTTGATGAGCAGTTCTTC.

V and J are TRBV5-6 and TRBJ2-7; D is ambiguous. CDR1 and CDR2 (germline): SGHDT, YYEEEE. This CDR3 has 15 amino acids. V lost 2 bases and J lost 3, with 15 bases in between. In nucleotides, the CDR3 is TGTGCCAGCAGCTTAAGTCCCGAGCAGATCTACGAGCAGTACTTC. Protein sequence: CASSLSPEQIYEQYF.

The chain couples TRBV4-3 to TRBJ1-2, with a tentative D call TRBD1 (5 bases). CDR1 LGHNA and CDR2 YSLEER come from the germline V gene. The CDR3 runs 14 residues. Trimming took off 4 bases at V and 3 bases at J, with 12 bases between the two ends. The CDR3 loop reads CASSPGGVYYGYTF. For the CDR3, the DNA is TGCGCCAGCAGCCCCGGAGGGGTATACTATGGCTACACCTTC.

This clonotype was detected only a few times. The chain recombines TRBV4-3 with TRBJ2-3; D is possibly TRBD1 (6 bases). From germline, CDR1 is LGHNA and CDR2 YSLEER. V lost 0 bases to trimming and J lost 7 bases, with 8 bases between them. CDR3 length: 13 residues. The CDR3 sequence is CASSQEQGNTQYF. In DNA form, the CDR3 reads TGCGCCAGCAGCCAAGAACAGGGCAATACGCAGTATTTT.

Ten or more counts support this clonotype. The CDR3 DNA reads TGTGCCAGCGTGCAAACTAGCGGGGGGGCAAGAGATACGCAGTATTTT. This codes for CASVQTSGGARDTQYF. The chain is built from TRBV2 and TRBJ2-3; TRBD2 matches 13 bases. The germline V gene encodes CDR1 SNHLY and CDR2 FYNNEI. With 8 bases clipped from V and 5 bases from J, the junction kept 10 bases outside the gene matches. The CDR3 length is 16 residues. Supplemented by reference TRBV2 and TRBJ2-3, the full variable domain reads EPEVTQTPSHQVTQMGQEVILRCVPISNHLYFYWYRQILGQKVEFLVSFYNNEISEKSEIFDDQFSVERPDGSNFTLKIRSTKLEDSAMYFCASVQTSGGARDTQYFGPGTRLTVL.

The chain is built from TRBV18 and TRBJ2-3; 8 bases are shared with TRBD2. The germline V gene encodes CDR1 KGHSH and CDR2 LQKENI. V lost 3 bases and J lost 8; bases outside the gene matches: 10. This CDR3 region has 15 residues. CDR3 DNA sequence: TGTGCCAGCTCACCCCCCCGGGGGGGCCGGGGTACGCAGTATTTT. Its protein product is CASSPPRGGRGTQYF.

This clonotype came up many times. The rearrangement joins TRBV29-1 to TRBJ1-1, with 11 positions matching TRBD1. This CDR3 has 15 amino acids. The V gene end was trimmed by 4 bases and the J gene end by 3 bases; junction bases not matched to a gene: 7. Per germline, CDR1 SQVTM and CDR2 ANQGSEA. The CDR3 bases are TGCAGCGTTGTGGGACAGGGGGGAATTGACACTGAAGCTTTCTTT. Its translation: CSVVGQGGIDTEAFF.

V and J are TRBV6-4 and TRBJ1-5; D possibly corresponds to TRBD1 (6 bases). The V gene lost 8 bases and the J gene lost 2 bases, with 13 bases spanning the gap. The CDR3 loop spans 14 amino acids. Germline V lookup: CDR1 MRHNA, CDR2 SNTAGT. As DNA, the CDR3 is TGTGCCAGCTCAGGGGTCCCTGGCAATCAGCCCCAGCATTTT. As protein: CASSGVPGNQPQHF.

In its sample, this clonotype was seen a few times. The V gene is TRBV6-1, the J gene TRBJ2-7; D may be TRBD1 (6 bases). Germline-derived CDR1 and CDR2 are MNHNS and SASEGT. The CDR3 covers 13 residues. V was trimmed by 6 bases and J by 2 bases, leaving 11 bases between them. CDR3 bases: TGTGCCAGCAGATGGACAGACCCCTACGAGCAGTACTTC. It is translated as CASRWTDPYEQYF.

This clonotype was observed a few times. The chain recombines TRBV20-1 with TRBJ1-4; TRBD1 agrees at 7 bases. With 6 bases clipped from V and 8 bases from J, the junction kept 15 bases outside the gene matches. The CDR3 is 15 amino acids. Germline CDR1 DFQATT, CDR2 SNEGSKA (reference sequence). The chain's CDR3 is CSAARDRATGEKLFF. CDR3 nucleotide sequence: TGCAGTGCCGCGAGAGACAGGGCTACAGGGGAAAAACTGTTTTTT.

The chain combines TRBV7-2 with TRBJ2-7; D may match TRBD1 or TRBD2 (6 bases each). The germline V gene encodes CDR1 SGHTA and CDR2 FQGNSA. The CDR3 loop spans 13 amino acids. Trimming took off 3 bases at V and 6 bases at J, with 12 bases between the two ends. CDR3 residues: CASSLGGAPEQYF. CDR3 DNA: TGTGCCAGCAGCTTGGGGGGCGCCCCCGAGCAGTACTTC. The full variable domain, rest sourced from reference TRBV7-2 and TRBJ2-7, is GAGVSQSPSNKVTEKGKDVELRCDPISGHTALYWYRQSLGQGLEFLIYFQGNSAPDKSGLPSDRFSAERTGGSVSTLTIQRTQQEDSAVYLCASSLGGAPEQYFGPGTRLTVT.

This clonotype was recorded a few times. V is TRBV27 and J is TRBJ1-3; possible D gene TRBD1, 5 bases. The germline gives CDR1 MNHEY, CDR2 SMNVEV (reference sequence). V was trimmed by 5 bases and J by 2 bases, leaving 13 bases between them. The CDR3 loop spans 15 amino acids. CDR3 region: CASSVQGTAGNTIYF. The CDR3 nucleotides read TGTGCCAGCAGTGTCCAAGGGACCGCTGGAAACACCATATATTTT.

In this sample, this clonotype turned up many times. The CDR3 coding sequence is TGTGCCACCAGCAGAGATAAGTTGGGACACCCGGGGGACATTCAGTACTTC. It is translated as CATSRDKLGHPGDIQYF. This rearrangement joins TRBV15 to TRBJ2-4, with D possibly being TRBD1 or TRBD2 (6 bases each). Per germline, CDR1 LNHNV and CDR2 YYDKDF (reference sequence). This CDR3 spans 17 amino acids. Trimming stripped 0 bases from V and 8 bases from J, with 20 bases between. Looking up the rest from reference TRBV15 and TRBJ2-4 gives the full variable domain: DAMVIQNPRYQVTQFGKPVTLSCSQTLNHNVMYWYQQKSSQAPKLLFHYYDKDFNNEADTPDNFQSRRPNTSFCFLDIRSPGLGDTAMYLCATSRDKLGHPGDIQYFGAGTRLSVL.

This clonotype was counted only a few times. The CDR3 is CASSLGLAGVNEQFF. The DNA for the CDR3 is TGCGCCAGCAGCTTGGGACTAGCGGGGGTGAATGAGCAGTTCTTC. The chain couples TRBV5-1 to TRBJ2-1; 12 bases agree with TRBD2. This CDR3 is 15 amino acids long. The V gene end was trimmed by 0 bases and the J gene end by 7 bases; junction bases not matched to a gene: 2. Germline CDR1 reads SGHRS; CDR2 reads YFSETQ. The variable domain in full, completed from reference TRBV5-1 and TRBJ2-1, reads KAGVTQTPRYLIKTRGQQVTLSCSPISGHRSVSWYQQTPGQGLQFLFEYFSETQRNKGNFPGRFSGRQFSNSRSEMNVSTLELGDSALYLCASSLGLAGVNEQFFGPGTRLTVL.

This clonotype was detected only a few times. The chain recombines TRBV3-1 with TRBJ2-7; 10 bases fit TRBD2. The CDR3 consists of 17 residues. With V trimmed by 4 bases and J by 3 bases, 12 bases remained unmatched. Germline lookup yields CDR1 LGHDT and CDR2 YNNKEL (reference sequence). The CDR3 here is CASSPLAGELTYYEQYF. CDR3 sequence (DNA): TGTGCCAGCAGCCCCCTAGCGGGAGAACTAACCTACTACGAGCAGTACTTC.

V and J are TRBV5-4 and TRBJ2-1; D gene unclear. CDR1 SGHNT and CDR2 YYREEE come from the germline V gene (reference sequence). Trimming removed 2 bases from V and 2 bases from J, with 8 bases in between. The CDR3 is 14 residues long. CDR3 amino acids: CASSFKGTYNEQFF. The CDR3 DNA is TGTGCCAGCAGCTTTAAAGGGACCTACAATGAGCAGTTCTTC.

The chain is built from TRBV7-2 and TRBJ2-5, with 11 bases matching TRBD2. This CDR3 comprises 17 residues. The germline V gene encodes CDR1 SGHTA and CDR2 FQGNSA. V lost 3 bases, J lost 1 base, and 7 bases stayed unmatched. This CDR3 reads CASSFAGTSGRQETQYF. DNA of the CDR3: TGTGCCAGCAGCTTCGCCGGGACTAGCGGTCGCCAAGAGACCCAGTACTTC. Based on the CDR3 plus reference TRBV7-2 and TRBJ2-5, the full variable domain is GAGVSQSPSNKVTEKGKDVELRCDPISGHTALYWYRQSLGQGLEFLIYFQGNSAPDKSGLPSDRFSAERTGGSVSTLTIQRTQQEDSAVYLCASSFAGTSGRQETQYFGPGTRLLVL.

This clonotype was detected only a few times. This chain uses TRBV28 with TRBJ1-5, with D possibly TRBD1 on 6 matching bases. This CDR3 spans 12 amino acids. From germline, CDR1 is MDHEN and CDR2 SYDVKM. The V gene lost 8 bases and the J gene lost 4 bases, with 9 bases spanning the gap. The CDR3 DNA reads as TGTGCCAGCGGGACACCTAATCAGCCCCAGCATTTT. Translated: CASGTPNQPQHF.

This clonotype was seen at least ten times. V usage is TRBV24-1 and J usage is TRBJ2-2, with D possibly TRBD2 on 6 matching bases. V lost 4 bases and J 7 bases, leaving 18 bases between the germline ends. Germline assignment: CDR1 KGHDR and CDR2 SFDVKD. The CDR3 length is 16 residues. The CDR3 nucleotides are TGTGCCACCAGTGACCCTCGACGGGGGACCCACGGGGAGCTGTTTTTT. It encodes CATSDPRRGTHGELFF.

This rearrangement joins TRBV7-7 to TRBJ2-5, with no clear D. CDR1 and CDR2 (germline): SSHAT, FNYEAQ (reference sequence). Trimming took off 3 bases at V and 5 bases at J, with 10 bases between the two ends. The CDR3 spans 13 residues. CDR3 nucleotides: TGTGCCAGCAGCTTGGAATTCTCGGAGACCCAGTACTTC. Its translation: CASSLEFSETQYF. Full variable domain (outside the CDR3, taken from reference TRBV7-7 and TRBJ2-5): GAGVSQSPRYKVTKRGQDVTLRCDPISSHATLYWYQQALGQGPEFLTYFNYEAQPDKSGLPSDRFSAERPEGSISTLTIQRTEQRDSAMYRCASSLEFSETQYFGPGTRLLVL.